The clone carrying this TCR beta chain turned up a few times. A J-beta primer mix and a sample-barcoded 5' primer were used in a second PCR of about 7 to 11 cycles. Each CDR3 protein is one row after TCRdb ran MiXCR on the 5' RACE reads. Of 1 million or so distinct CDR3 sequences listed, less than 25% are singletons. The sample comes from a study of blood T cells in healthy people across ages. Total RNA extraction produced at least 6 micrograms (per sample) for the study. The germline V gene encodes CDR1 SEHNR and CDR2 FQNEAQ (reference sequence). This CDR3 has 13 residues. The data also belong to a second study, concerning T cells of mothers and their children.

The chain links TRBV7-9 to TRBJ2-5, with D unclear. The J call is uncertain, as TRBJ2-1 better fits the DNA end. This TCR was recovered from a girl aged 2 to 10 in good health. Sequenced sample: blood. The CDR3 bases are TGTGCCAGCAGCCCCTATTCAAACAATGAGCAGTTCTTC. It yields the protein CASSPYSNNEQFF.